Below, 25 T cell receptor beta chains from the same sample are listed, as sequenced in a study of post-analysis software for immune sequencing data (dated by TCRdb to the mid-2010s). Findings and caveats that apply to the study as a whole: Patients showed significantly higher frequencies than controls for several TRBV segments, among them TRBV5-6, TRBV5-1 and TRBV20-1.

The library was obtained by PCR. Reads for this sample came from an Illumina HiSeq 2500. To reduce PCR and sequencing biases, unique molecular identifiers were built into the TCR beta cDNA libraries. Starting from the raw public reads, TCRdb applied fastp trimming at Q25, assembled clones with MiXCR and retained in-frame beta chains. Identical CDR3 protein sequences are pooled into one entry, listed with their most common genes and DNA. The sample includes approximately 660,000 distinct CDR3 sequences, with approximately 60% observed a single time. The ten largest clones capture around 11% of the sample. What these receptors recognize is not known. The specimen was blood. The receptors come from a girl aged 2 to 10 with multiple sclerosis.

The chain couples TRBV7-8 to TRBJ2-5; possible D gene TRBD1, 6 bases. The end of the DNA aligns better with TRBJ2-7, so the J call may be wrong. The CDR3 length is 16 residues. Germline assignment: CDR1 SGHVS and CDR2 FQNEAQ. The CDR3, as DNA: TGTGCCAGCAGCTTGCACTCAGGGGTCACTTCCTACGAGCAGTACTTC. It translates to CASSLHSGVTSYEQYF.

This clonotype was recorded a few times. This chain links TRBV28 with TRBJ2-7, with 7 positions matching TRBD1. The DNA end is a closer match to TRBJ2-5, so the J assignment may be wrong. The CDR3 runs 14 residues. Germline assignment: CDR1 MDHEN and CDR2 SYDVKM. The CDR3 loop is CASSRDSPTETQYF. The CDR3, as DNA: TGTGCCAGTAGTCGGGACAGCCCGACGGAGACCCAGTACTTC.

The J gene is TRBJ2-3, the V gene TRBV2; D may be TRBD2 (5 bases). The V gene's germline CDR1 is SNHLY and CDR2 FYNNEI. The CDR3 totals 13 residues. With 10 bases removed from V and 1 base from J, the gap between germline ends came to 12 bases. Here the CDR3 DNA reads TGTGCCATCCGGACTGCTCGCACAGATACGCAGTATTTT. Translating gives CAIRTARTDTQYF.

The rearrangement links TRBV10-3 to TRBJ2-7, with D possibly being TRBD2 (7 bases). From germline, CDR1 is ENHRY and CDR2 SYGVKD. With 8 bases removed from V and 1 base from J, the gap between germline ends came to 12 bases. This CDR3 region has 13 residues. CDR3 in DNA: TGTGCCATCGCGCGGGGGCGATCCTACGAGCAGTACTTC. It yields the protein CAIARGRSYEQYF.

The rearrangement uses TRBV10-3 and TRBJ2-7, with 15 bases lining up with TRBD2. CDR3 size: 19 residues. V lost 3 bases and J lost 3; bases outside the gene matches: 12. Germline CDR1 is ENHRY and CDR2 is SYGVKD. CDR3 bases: TGTGCCATCAGTGACCTCGGACTAGCGGGGGGGCCCGTTCTCTACGAGCAGTACTTC. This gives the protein CAISDLGLAGGPVLYEQYF.

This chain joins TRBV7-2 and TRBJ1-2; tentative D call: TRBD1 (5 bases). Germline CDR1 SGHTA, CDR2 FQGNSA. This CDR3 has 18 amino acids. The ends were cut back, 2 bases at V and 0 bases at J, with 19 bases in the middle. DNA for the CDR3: TGTGCCAGCAGCTTACGTTTAGATAGGGGCCGTCCTAACTATGGCTACACCTTC. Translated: CASSLRLDRGRPNYGYTF.

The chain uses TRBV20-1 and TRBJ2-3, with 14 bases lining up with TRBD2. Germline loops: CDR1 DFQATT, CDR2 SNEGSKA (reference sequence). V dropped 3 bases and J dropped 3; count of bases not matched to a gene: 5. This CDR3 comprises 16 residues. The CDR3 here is CSASGTSGSQTDTQYF. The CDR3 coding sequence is TGCAGTGCTAGCGGGACTAGCGGGAGTCAGACAGATACGCAGTATTTT.

CDR3 sequence reads: CASSLNIEETQYF. CDR3 in DNA: TGTGCCAGCAGTTTAAATATTGAAGAGACCCAGTACTTC. The J gene is TRBJ2-5, the V gene TRBV27, with D unresolved. The CDR3 has 13 residues. Germline assignment: CDR1 MNHEY and CDR2 SMNVEV (reference sequence). Trimming removed 2 bases from V and 3 bases from J, with 7 bases in between.

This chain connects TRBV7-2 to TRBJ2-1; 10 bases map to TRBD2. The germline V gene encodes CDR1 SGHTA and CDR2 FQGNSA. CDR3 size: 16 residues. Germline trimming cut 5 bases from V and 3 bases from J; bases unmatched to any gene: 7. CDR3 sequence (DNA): TGTGCCAGCAGCCTTACCGGGACTAGCGTCTACAATGAGCAGTTCTTC. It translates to CASSLTGTSVYNEQFF. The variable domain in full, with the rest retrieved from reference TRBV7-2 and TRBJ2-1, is GAGVSQSPSNKVTEKGKDVELRCDPISGHTALYWYRQSLGQGLEFLIYFQGNSAPDKSGLPSDRFSAERTGGSVSTLTIQRTQQEDSAVYLCASSLTGTSVYNEQFFGPGTRLTVL.

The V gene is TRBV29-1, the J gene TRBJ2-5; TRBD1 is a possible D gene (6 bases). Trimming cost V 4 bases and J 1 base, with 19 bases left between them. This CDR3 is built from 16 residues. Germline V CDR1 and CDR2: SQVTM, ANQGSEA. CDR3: CSVGTQGLLPQETQYF. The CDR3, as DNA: TGCAGCGTTGGCACCCAGGGGCTCCTACCCCAAGAGACCCAGTACTTC.

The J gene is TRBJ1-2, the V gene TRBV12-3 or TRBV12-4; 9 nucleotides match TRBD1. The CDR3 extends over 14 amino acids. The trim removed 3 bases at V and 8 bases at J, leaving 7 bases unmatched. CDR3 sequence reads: CASSLWTGDRGYTF. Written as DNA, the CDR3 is TGTGCCAGCAGTTTGTGGACAGGGGATCGAGGCTACACCTTC.

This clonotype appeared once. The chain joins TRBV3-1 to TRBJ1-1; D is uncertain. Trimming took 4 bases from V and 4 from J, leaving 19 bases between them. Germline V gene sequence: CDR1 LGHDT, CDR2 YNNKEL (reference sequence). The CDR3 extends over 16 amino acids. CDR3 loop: CASSPKVGVGFTEAFF. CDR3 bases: TGTGCCAGCAGCCCAAAAGTCGGTGTTGGGTTCACTGAAGCTTTCTTT. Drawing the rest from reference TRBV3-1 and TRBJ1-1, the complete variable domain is DTAVSQTPKYLVTQMGNDKSIKCEQNLGHDTMYWYKQDSKKFLKIMFSYNNKELIINETVPNRFSPKSPDKAHLNLHINSLELGDSAVYFCASSPKVGVGFTEAFFGQGTRLTVV.

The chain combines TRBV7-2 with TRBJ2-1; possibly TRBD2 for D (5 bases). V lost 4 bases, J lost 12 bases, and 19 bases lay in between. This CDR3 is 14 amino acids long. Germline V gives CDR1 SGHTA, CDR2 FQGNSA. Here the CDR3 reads CASSSTWRPLRQFF. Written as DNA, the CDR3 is TGTGCCAGCAGCTCTACCTGGAGGCCCCTTCGGCAGTTCTTC.

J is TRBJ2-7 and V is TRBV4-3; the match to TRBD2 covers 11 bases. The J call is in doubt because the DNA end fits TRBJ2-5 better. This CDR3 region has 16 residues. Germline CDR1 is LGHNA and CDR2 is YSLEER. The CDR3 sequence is CASSQEFSGGDETQYF. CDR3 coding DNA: TGCGCCAGCAGCCAAGAGTTTAGCGGGGGGGATGAGACCCAGTACTTC.

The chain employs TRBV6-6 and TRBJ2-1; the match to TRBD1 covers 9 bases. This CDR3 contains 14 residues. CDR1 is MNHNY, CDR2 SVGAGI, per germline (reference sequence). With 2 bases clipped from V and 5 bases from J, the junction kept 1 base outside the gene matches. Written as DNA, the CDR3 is TGTGCCAGCAGTTACGGGACAGGGAACAATGAGCAGTTCTTC. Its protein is CASSYGTGNNEQFF.

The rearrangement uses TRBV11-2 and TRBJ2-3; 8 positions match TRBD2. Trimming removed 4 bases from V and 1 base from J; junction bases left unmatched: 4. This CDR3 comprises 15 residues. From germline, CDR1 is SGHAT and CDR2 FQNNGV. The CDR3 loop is CASSSKLAGTDTQYF. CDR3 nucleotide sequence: TGTGCCAGCAGCTCCAAACTAGCGGGCACAGATACGCAGTATTTT.

In nucleotides, the CDR3 is TGCAGTGCCGCTAAAGTGAGGAACACTGAAGCTTTCTTT. It is translated as CSAAKVRNTEAFF. The rearrangement links TRBV20-1 to TRBJ1-1; D call uncertain. Germline V gives CDR1 DFQATT, CDR2 SNEGSKA (reference sequence). The V and J ends lost 6 bases and 1 base respectively, with 12 bases between them. The CDR3 is made up of 13 amino acids.

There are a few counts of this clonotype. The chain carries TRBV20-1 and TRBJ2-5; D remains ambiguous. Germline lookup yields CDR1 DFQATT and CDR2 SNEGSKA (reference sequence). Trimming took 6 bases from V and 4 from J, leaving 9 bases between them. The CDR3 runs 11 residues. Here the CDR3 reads CSAPRSETQYF. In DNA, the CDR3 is TGCAGTGCGCCCCGCTCAGAGACCCAGTACTTC.

CDR3 residues: CASSKFAYEQYF. For the CDR3, the DNA is TGTGCCAGCAGCAAATTTGCTTACGAGCAGTACTTC. V is TRBV21-1 and J is TRBJ2-7. TRBV21-1 is a recognized pseudogene. CDR3 length equals 12 residues.

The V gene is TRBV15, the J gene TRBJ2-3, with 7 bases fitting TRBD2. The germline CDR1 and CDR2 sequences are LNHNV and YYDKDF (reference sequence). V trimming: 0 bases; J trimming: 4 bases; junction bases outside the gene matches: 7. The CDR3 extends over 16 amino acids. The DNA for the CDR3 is TGTGCCACCAGCAGAGATCGGGGAGGGATCCCAGATACGCAGTATTTT. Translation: CATSRDRGGIPDTQYF.

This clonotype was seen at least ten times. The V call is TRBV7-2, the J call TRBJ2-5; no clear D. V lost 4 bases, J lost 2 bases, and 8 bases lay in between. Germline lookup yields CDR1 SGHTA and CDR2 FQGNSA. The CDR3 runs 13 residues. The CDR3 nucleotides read TGTGCCAGCAGCTACCGGGTACAAGAGACCCAGTACTTC. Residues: CASSYRVQETQYF.

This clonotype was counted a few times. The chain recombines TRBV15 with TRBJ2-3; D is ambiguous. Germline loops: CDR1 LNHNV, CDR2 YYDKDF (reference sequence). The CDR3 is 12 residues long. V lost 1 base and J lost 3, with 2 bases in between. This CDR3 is CATSRGTDTQYF. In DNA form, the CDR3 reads TGTGCCACCAGCAGAGGAACAGATACGCAGTATTTT.

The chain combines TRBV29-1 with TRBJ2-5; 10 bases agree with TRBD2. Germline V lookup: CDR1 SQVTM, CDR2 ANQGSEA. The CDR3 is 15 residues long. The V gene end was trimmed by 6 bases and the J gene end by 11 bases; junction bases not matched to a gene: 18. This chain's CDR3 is CSVASGGATSYGQYF. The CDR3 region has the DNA TGCAGCGTCGCTAGCGGGGGCGCGACCTCCTACGGGCAGTACTTC.

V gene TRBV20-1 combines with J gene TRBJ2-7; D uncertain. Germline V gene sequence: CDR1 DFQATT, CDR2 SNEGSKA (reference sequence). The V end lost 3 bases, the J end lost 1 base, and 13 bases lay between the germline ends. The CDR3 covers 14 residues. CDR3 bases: TGCAGTGCTAGCGTCAGTGGGGTTTCCTACGAGCAGTACTTC. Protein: CSASVSGVSYEQYF.

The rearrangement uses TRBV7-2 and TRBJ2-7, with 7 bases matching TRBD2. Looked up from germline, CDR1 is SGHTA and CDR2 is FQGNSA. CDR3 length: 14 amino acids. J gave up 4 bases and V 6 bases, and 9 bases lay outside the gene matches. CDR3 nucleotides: TGTGCCAGCAGTGTCAGGCGGGAGAGGTACGAGCAGTACTTC. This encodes CASSVRRERYEQYF.